These 25 T cell receptor beta chains originate from one sample sequenced in a study of PD-1 blockade in classical Hodgkin lymphoma. All the patients suffered relapse after autologous stem cell transplantation, and brentuximab vedotin exposure differed. Assay: immunoSEQ multiplex PCR; the TCRdb copy retains only in-frame clones and omits some. The sample carries about 58,000 clones, 88% recorded once. The starting material was peripheral blood mononuclear cells (PBMCs), obtained before the second cycle of nivolumab. Every receptor here comes from a human donor with classical Hodgkin lymphoma.

This clone occurred a few times. This chain joins TRBV9 and TRBJ2-3; tentative D call: TRBD2 (6 bases). This CDR3 spans 13 amino acids. CDR1 is SGDLS and CDR2 is YYNGEE in the germline V gene. The V gene lost 5 bases and the J gene lost 1 base, with 8 bases spanning the gap. The CDR3 nucleotides are TGTGCCAGCAGGGGGGAGGGCACAGATACGCAGTATTTT. This translates into CASRGEGTDTQYF.

V is TRBV28 and J is TRBJ1-6; D unresolved. Trimming left V 7 bases short and J 8 bases short, with 12 bases between. Germline CDR1 is MDHEN and CDR2 is SYDVKM. CDR3 length equals 13 residues. CDR3 sequence reads: CASTGQVDSPLHF. CDR3 DNA sequence: TGTGCCAGCACCGGGCAGGTTGATTCACCCCTCCACTTT.

Only one count was recorded for this clone. The gene calls are TRBV27 and TRBJ2-7, with TRBD2 matching over 10 bases. CDR3 length: 14 amino acids. V lost 6 bases to trimming and J lost 0 bases; unmatched junction nucleotides: 2. Germline V gene sequence: CDR1 MNHEY, CDR2 SMNVEV (reference sequence). CDR3 sequence reads: CASRLAGGSYEQYF. The CDR3 nucleotides read TGTGCCAGCAGGTTAGCGGGGGGCTCCTACGAGCAGTACTTC.

V usage is TRBV5-1 and J usage is TRBJ2-2, with 7 nucleotides matching TRBD2. CDR3 length: 15 amino acids. Germline V lookup: CDR1 SGHRS, CDR2 YFSETQ. Unmatched junction bases numbered 9, after V lost 4 bases and J lost 6 bases. The CDR3 sequence is CASSMPTSKAGELFF. As DNA, the CDR3 is TGCGCCAGCAGCATGCCGACTAGCAAGGCCGGGGAGCTGTTTTTT.

The chain recombines TRBV6-4 with TRBJ1-6, with D unresolved. V gave up 4 bases and J gave up 7 bases, with 14 bases separating them. The length of the CDR3 is 15 residues. Germline V gives CDR1 MRHNA, CDR2 SNTAGT. This CDR3 reads CASSAGRRGNSPLHF. Here the CDR3 DNA reads TGTGCCAGCAGTGCTGGGCGCAGAGGGAATTCACCCCTCCACTTT.

J is TRBJ2-1 and V is TRBV4-1; D is undetermined. CDR1 MGHRA and CDR2 YSYEKL come from the germline V gene. This CDR3 has 15 residues. V lost 1 base and J lost 3, with 10 bases in between. CDR3 bases: TGCGCCAGCAGCCAAGTGGTTGTTAGCTACAATGAGCAGTTCTTC. The encoded protein is CASSQVVVSYNEQFF.

The chain links TRBV5-1 to TRBJ1-2, with TRBD1 identical over 8 bases. This CDR3 has 14 amino acids. The germline V gene encodes CDR1 SGHRS and CDR2 YFSETQ. V shed 4 bases, J shed 8 bases, and the junction held 10 bases outside the gene matches. This chain's CDR3 is CASSQVTGGKGYTF. The CDR3 nucleotides are TGCGCCAGCAGCCAAGTTACAGGGGGAAAGGGCTACACCTTC.

V is TRBV5-1 and J is TRBJ2-2, with 10 bases identical to TRBD1. Trimming at V came to 6 bases and at J to 5 bases, leaving 4 bases not matched to a gene. This CDR3 contains 14 residues. CDR1 is SGHRS and CDR2 is YFSETQ in the germline V gene. CDR3 protein: CASTGTGVTGELFF. CDR3 nucleotide sequence: TGCGCCAGCACCGGGACAGGGGTTACCGGGGAGCTGTTTTTT.

The chain couples TRBV5-1 to TRBJ1-4; 8 bases line up with TRBD1. The V and J ends lost 0 bases and 6 bases, in that order; junction bases with no gene match: 7. The CDR3 extends over 16 amino acids. Germline CDR1 is SGHRS and CDR2 is YFSETQ. CDR3 nucleotide sequence: TGCGCCAGCAGCTTGGTCGGGGGGACAGGTGATGAAAAACTGTTTTTT. It encodes CASSLVGGTGDEKLFF.

This chain uses TRBV5-1 with TRBJ2-7; 8 nucleotides align to TRBD1. The CDR3 covers 15 residues. Losses at the gene ends were 0 bases for V and 5 bases for J; bases not matched to a gene: 7. Germline lookup yields CDR1 SGHRS and CDR2 YFSETQ. CDR3 region: CASSLGAGQGHEQYF. The CDR3, as DNA: TGCGCCAGCAGCTTGGGGGCCGGACAGGGCCACGAGCAGTACTTC.

The V and J genes are TRBV5-1 and TRBJ2-2, with 12 bases matching TRBD2. Germline V CDR1 and CDR2: SGHRS, YFSETQ. Unmatched junction bases numbered 16, after V lost 4 bases and J lost 3 bases. The CDR3 has 20 amino acids. The DNA for the CDR3 is TGCGCCAGCAGCCCCACCTCTAGCGGGGGGGCCTTTCCGGACACCGGGGAGCTGTTTTTT. Its translation: CASSPTSSGGAFPDTGELFF.

CDR3 amino acids: CASSGVTGELFF. In DNA, the CDR3 is TGTGCCAGCAGTGGGGTAACCGGGGAGCTGTTTTTT. The chain employs TRBV25-1 and TRBJ2-2; D remains ambiguous. V shed 4 bases and J shed 5 bases, with 5 bases lying between them. The length of the CDR3 is 12 residues. Germline assignment: CDR1 MGHDK and CDR2 SYGVNS.

The gene calls are TRBV11-2 and TRBJ1-1, with TRBD1 matching 7 bases. The CDR3 loop spans 15 amino acids. Germline loops: CDR1 SGHAT, CDR2 FQNNGV. J was trimmed by 11 bases and V by 0 bases; bases with no gene match: 12. CDR3 in DNA: TGTGCCAGCAGCTTAGATCCCCGGCAGGGGGGGGATGCTTTCTTT. This gives the protein CASSLDPRQGGDAFF. The whole variable domain, remainder taken from reference TRBV11-2 and TRBJ1-1, is EAGVAQSPRYKIIEKRQSVAFWCNPISGHATLYWYQQILGQGPKLLIQFQNNGVVDDSQLPKDRFSAERLKGVDSTLKIQPAKLEDSAVYLCASSLDPRQGGDAFFGQGTRLTVV.

On this clone: As the CDR3 is not closed by the conserved phenylalanine or tryptophan, this likely results from a read error. The limits of the CDR3 on the DNA are not certain, so only TCRdb's listed CDR3 is given. The CDR3 loop is CASSLWDAPFV. This chain links TRBV7-9 with TRBJ2-3. CDR1 and CDR2 (germline): SEHNR, FQNEAQ (reference sequence). Including both end residues, the CDR3 is 11 amino acids long.

V and J are TRBV6-4 and TRBJ1-1, with D unclear. V gave up 6 bases and J gave up 4 bases, with 12 bases separating them. In germline, CDR1 is MRHNA, CDR2 SNTAGT. The CDR3 length is 13 residues. CDR3 in DNA: TGTGCCAGCAGGGTGGACGAGCTCACTGAAGCTTTCTTT. It translates to CASRVDELTEAFF.

This clone has only a few counts. V and J are TRBV10-3 and TRBJ2-7, with TRBD2 matching over 7 bases. J lost 0 bases, V lost 8 bases, and 7 bases had no gene match. Looked up from germline, CDR1 is ENHRY and CDR2 is SYGVKD. The CDR3 length is 14 residues. The CDR3 nucleotides are TGTGCCATCGCCGGGGGGATGAGCTCCTACGAGCAGTACTTC. Translated, it gives CAIAGGMSSYEQYF.

This chain uses TRBV2 with TRBJ2-7, with 11 bases matching TRBD1. Germline-derived CDR1 and CDR2 are SNHLY and FYNNEI. This CDR3 spans 13 amino acids. Trimming at V came to 9 bases and at J to 4 bases, leaving 5 bases not matched to a gene. CDR3 loop: CARGGTGGYEQYF. The CDR3 nucleotides read TGTGCCAGAGGGGGGACAGGGGGTTACGAGCAGTACTTC.

In this sample, this clone turned up a few times. J is TRBJ1-1 and V is TRBV10-3; D possibly corresponds to TRBD1 (5 bases). Germline loops: CDR1 ENHRY, CDR2 SYGVKD. The germline V and J ends were trimmed by 10 bases and 4 bases, with 16 bases remaining between them. CDR3 length: 13 amino acids. DNA for the CDR3: TGTGCCACGATGGGGCGACTGGGCACTGAAGCTTTCTTT. Translation: CATMGRLGTEAFF.

J is TRBJ2-1 and V is TRBV10-1, with TRBD2 identical over 9 bases. The ends lost 4 bases at V and 8 bases at J; junction bases unmatched: 3. The CDR3 contains 13 residues. Per germline, CDR1 WNHNN and CDR2 SYGVQD (reference sequence). CDR3 nucleotides: TGCGCCAGCAGTGCGGGACTAGCCGATGAGCAGTTCTTC. It translates to CASSAGLADEQFF.

In DNA, the CDR3 is TGCGCCAGCAGCTTGACAGGGGGAGGCGGGGAGCTGTTTTTT. This encodes CASSLTGGGGELFF. The gene calls are TRBV5-1 and TRBJ2-2; 8 bases match TRBD1. Germline V gene lookup returns CDR1 SGHRS and CDR2 YFSETQ. V was clipped by 1 base and J by 7 bases; unmatched bases: 3. This CDR3 contains 14 residues.

The chain recombines TRBV7-9 with TRBJ1-2, with D tentatively TRBD1 (6 bases). CDR1 and CDR2 from the germline V gene are SEHNR and FQNEAQ (reference sequence). The V and J ends lost 5 bases and 4 bases respectively, with 17 bases between them. The CDR3 totals 15 residues. The CDR3 reads CASSPQVAGAYGYTF. The CDR3, as DNA: TGTGCCAGCAGCCCCCAGGTCGCGGGGGCCTATGGCTACACCTTC.

This chain uses TRBV20-1 with TRBJ1-2; the D is unclear. V lost 0 bases, J lost 9 bases, and 8 bases lay in between. The germline gives CDR1 DFQATT, CDR2 SNEGSKA (reference sequence). There are 11 residues in the CDR3. The CDR3 sequence is CSARDPDRYTF. Here the CDR3 DNA reads TGCAGTGCTAGAGATCCCGACCGCTACACCTTC.

V is TRBV5-1 and J is TRBJ1-4, with D unclear. The germline CDR1 and CDR2 sequences are SGHRS and YFSETQ. V was clipped by 0 bases and J by 2 bases, with 5 bases between them. This CDR3 region has 14 residues. The CDR3 loop reads CASSLVGTNEKLFF. The CDR3, as DNA: TGCGCCAGCAGCTTGGTAGGGACTAATGAAAAACTGTTTTTT.

The rearrangement uses TRBV6-6 and TRBJ1-1, with TRBD1 identical over 10 bases. Germline loops: CDR1 MNHNY, CDR2 SVGAGI (reference sequence). V was clipped by 5 bases and J by 2 bases; unmatched bases: 5. The CDR3 has 15 amino acids. The chain's CDR3 is CASSTGDRGNTEAFF. CDR3 DNA sequence: TGTGCCAGCAGTACGGGGGACAGGGGAAACACTGAAGCTTTCTTT.

This clone was detected a few times. V and J are TRBV5-1 and TRBJ2-7, with D unclear. The V gene lost 4 bases and the J gene lost 3 bases, with 14 bases spanning the gap. The CDR3 totals 14 residues. CDR1 and CDR2 from the germline V gene are SGHRS and YFSETQ. CDR3 protein: CASSPSASFYEQYF. For the CDR3, the DNA is TGCGCCAGCAGCCCCTCCGCGTCGTTCTACGAGCAGTACTTC.